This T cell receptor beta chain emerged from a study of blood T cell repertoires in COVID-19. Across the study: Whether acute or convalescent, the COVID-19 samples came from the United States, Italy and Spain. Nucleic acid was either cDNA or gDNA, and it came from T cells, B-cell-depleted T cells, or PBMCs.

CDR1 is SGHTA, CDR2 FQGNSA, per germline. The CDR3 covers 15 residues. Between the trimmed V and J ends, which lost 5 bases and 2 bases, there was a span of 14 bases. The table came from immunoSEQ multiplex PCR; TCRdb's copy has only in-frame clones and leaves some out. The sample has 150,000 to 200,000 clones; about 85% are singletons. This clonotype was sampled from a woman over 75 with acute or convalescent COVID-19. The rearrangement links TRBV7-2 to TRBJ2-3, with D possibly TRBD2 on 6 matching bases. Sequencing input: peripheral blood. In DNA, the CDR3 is TGTGCCAGCAGCCTCGGAGGGACTTCCACAGATACGCAGTATTTT. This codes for CASSLGGTSTDTQYF.